Listed here is a single T cell receptor (beta chain). The data were obtained in a study of PD-L1 blockade in urothelial cancer. Looking at the study overall: Blood underwent analysis 3 weeks (second dose) and 6 weeks after treatment began.

The time point: pretreatment peripheral blood. In germline, CDR1 is SGHDT, CDR2 YYEEEE. V gave up 4 bases and J gave up 5 bases, with 18 bases separating them. The CDR3 covers 15 residues. The data were produced by immunoSEQ multiplex PCR, yet TCRdb's version contains in-frame clones alone and is incomplete. This sample carries under 95,000 clones, around 83% of them seen once, and the ten largest clones take over 8.5%. Specimen: PBMCs, collected around atezolizumab (anti-PD-L1) treatment. The sequence came from a woman between 65 and 79 years old with urothelial cancer. The chain links TRBV5-6 to TRBJ2-5; the D gene is possibly TRBD2 (7 bases). The chain's CDR3 is CASSKRRGAWETQYF. The CDR3 DNA reads as TGTGCCAGCAGCAAAAGACGGGGGGCCTGGGAGACCCAGTACTTC.